A single count supports the clone carrying this TCR beta chain. Its antigen remains unknown. The source of the sample is a study of Tregs in tolerant kidney transplant recipients. The study, taken as a whole, reports: Some patients' samples used different primers over time, so nucleotide sequences weren't comparable. Tregs expanded with activated donor B cells seemed most donor-specific. Tolerant patients' donor-specific Tregs expanded beyond overall Tregs, suggesting antigen-driven growth.

Profiled with immunoSEQ multiplex PCR; TCRdb holds only in-frame clones, not every one. Of about 69,000 clones listed, around 90% were seen once; the top ten hold approximately 0.4%. Unstimulated Tregs (CD4+CD25+CD127-) and CD4+CD25- non-Tregs were sorted from PBMCs. CDR3 size: 15 residues. Trimming took 1 base from V and 6 from J, leaving 14 bases between them. CDR1 SGHRS and CDR2 YFSETQ come from the germline V gene. The TCR comes from a human donor who received a combined kidney and bone marrow transplant. The source material was CD4+ T cells from blood, sampled before the transplant. V is TRBV5-1 and J is TRBJ2-4; a possible D gene is TRBD2 (5 bases). CDR3 coding DNA: TGCGCCAGCAGCTTGCAGGCTCCCGCGGGAAACATTCAGTACTTC. Translation gives CASSLQAPAGNIQYF.